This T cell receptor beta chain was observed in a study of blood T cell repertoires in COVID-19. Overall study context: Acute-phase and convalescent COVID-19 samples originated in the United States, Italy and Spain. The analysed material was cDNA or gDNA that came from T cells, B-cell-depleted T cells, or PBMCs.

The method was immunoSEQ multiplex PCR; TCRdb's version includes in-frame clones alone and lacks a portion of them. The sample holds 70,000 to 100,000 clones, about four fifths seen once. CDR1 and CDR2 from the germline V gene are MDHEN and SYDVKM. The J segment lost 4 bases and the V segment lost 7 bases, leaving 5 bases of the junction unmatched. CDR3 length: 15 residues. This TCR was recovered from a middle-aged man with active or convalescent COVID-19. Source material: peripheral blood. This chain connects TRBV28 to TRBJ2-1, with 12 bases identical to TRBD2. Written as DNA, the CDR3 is TGTGCCAGCAAGAAACTAGCGGGGGGTTACAATGAGCAGTTCTTC. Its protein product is CASKKLAGGYNEQFF.